Included here is one T cell receptor (beta chain) sequence, with context. The sequencing template was cDNA reverse transcribed from extracted RNA. Some clones are missing from TCRdb's copy, which holds only in-frame ones; the method was immunoSEQ multiplex PCR. This table holds 140,000 to 150,000 clones, 40% to 50% found once. In germline, CDR1 is SGHRS, CDR2 YFSETQ. There are 14 residues in the CDR3. After removal of 4 bases from V and 0 bases from J, the junction contained 3 bases not matched to a gene. This specimen comes from a study of CD8+ T cells in alopecia areata. This clonotype was obtained from a human donor with alopecia areata. The sequenced sample consisted of CD4+ T cells sorted from blood. This sequence joins TRBV5-1 and TRBJ1-1, with 7 bases matching TRBD1. For the CDR3, the DNA is TGCGCCAGCAGCACGGGACAGATGAACACTGAAGCTTTCTTT. Translation gives CASSTGQMNTEAFF.